Following are 26 T cell receptor beta chains from one sample sequenced in a study of CD8+ T cells in alopecia areata. Isolated RNA was reverse transcribed into cDNA used as the sequencing template. Only in-frame clones appear in the TCRdb table, and some are missing; sequencing was by immunoSEQ multiplex PCR. The repertoire consists of approximately 200,000 clones, with 60% occurring once and the leading ten covering about 3%. Treatment: oral pan-JAK inhibitor, 5-10 mg twice daily. The material was CD4+ T cells sorted from blood, obtained at week 4, from a patient treated with tofacitinib. The receptors shown here come from a human donor with alopecia areata.

The chain combines TRBV7-8 with TRBJ1-5, with D unresolved. The germline gives CDR1 SGHVS, CDR2 FQNEAQ. V was pared by 5 bases and J by 4 bases, with 21 bases between. This CDR3 region has 17 residues. The CDR3 bases are TGTGCCAGCAGCCCCACACTGACGGGCGCGGCAAATCAGCCCCAGCATTTT. Encoded protein: CASSPTLTGAANQPQHF.

This clone was seen more than once but under ten times. The chain couples TRBV30 to TRBJ1-1; D not certain. Germline CDR1 and CDR2: GTSNPN and SVGIG (reference sequence). The CDR3 consists of 13 residues. V lost 1 base to trimming and J lost 4 bases, with 10 bases between them. CDR3 amino acids: CAWSGSVATEAFF. Written as DNA, the CDR3 is TGTGCCTGGAGTGGGAGTGTGGCCACTGAAGCTTTCTTT.

This chain's CDR3 is CASSLDSYNSPLHF. DNA of the CDR3: TGTGCCAGCAGTTTGGACAGCTATAATTCACCCCTCCACTTT. This rearrangement joins TRBV2 to TRBJ1-6, with D perhaps matching TRBD1 (6 bases). Trimming left V 5 bases short and J 3 bases short, with 8 bases between. The CDR3 runs 14 residues. Germline CDR1 and CDR2: SNHLY and FYNNEI.

This clone occurred many times. The chain joins TRBV5-1 to TRBJ2-5, with D perhaps matching TRBD2 (5 bases). Trimming removed 1 base at V and 4 bases at J, with 11 bases between. CDR3 length: 14 amino acids. The germline V gene encodes CDR1 SGHRS and CDR2 YFSETQ. CDR3 bases: TGCGCCAGCAGCTTGAATGGCGGGCTAGAGACCCAGTACTTC. Its protein product is CASSLNGGLETQYF.

The gene calls are TRBV4-1 and TRBJ2-7; the D gene is possibly TRBD2 (6 bases). The length of the CDR3 is 14 residues. The germline gives CDR1 MGHRA, CDR2 YSYEKL. Trimming stripped 4 bases from V and 4 bases from J, with 14 bases between. The CDR3 sequence is CASSPTRGWYEQYF. The CDR3 region has the DNA TGCGCCAGCAGCCCAACGCGGGGTTGGTACGAGCAGTACTTC.

This chain links TRBV5-1 with TRBJ2-2; D is unclear. V lost 2 bases and J 7 bases, leaving 3 bases between the germline ends. The CDR3 sequence is 11 residues long. The germline V gene encodes CDR1 SGHRS and CDR2 YFSETQ. CDR3 loop: CASSFSGELFF. The DNA of the CDR3 is TGCGCCAGCAGCTTTAGCGGGGAGCTGTTTTTT. The whole variable domain, remainder taken from reference TRBV5-1 and TRBJ2-2, is KAGVTQTPRYLIKTRGQQVTLSCSPISGHRSVSWYQQTPGQGLQFLFEYFSETQRNKGNFPGRFSGRQFSNSRSEMNVSTLELGDSALYLCASSFSGELFFGEGSRLTVL.

The chain uses TRBV29-1 and TRBJ2-7, with 8 nucleotides matching TRBD2. The CDR3 extends over 16 amino acids. V trimming: 2 bases; J trimming: 6 bases; junction bases outside the gene matches: 15. The germline V gene has CDR1 SQVTM and CDR2 ANQGSEA. In nucleotides, the CDR3 is TGCAGCGTTGAAAACGTGGCCCGGGGGGGGCTTGGCGAGCAGTACTTC. It codes for CSVENVARGGLGEQYF.

The chain is built from TRBV6-5 and TRBJ1-2; tentatively, D is TRBD1 (5 bases). The germline V and J ends were trimmed by 6 bases and 8 bases, with 16 bases remaining between them. The CDR3 sequence is 13 residues long. Per germline, CDR1 MNHEY and CDR2 SVGAGI. CDR3 loop: CASRLRGLEGYTF. CDR3 nucleotides: TGTGCCAGCAGACTTCGGGGCCTGGAGGGCTACACCTTC.

As to this clone: The identical CDR3 is also encoded by other nucleotide sequences in the sample. This chain joins TRBV20-1 and TRBJ2-5; D is uncertain. CDR1 DFQATT and CDR2 SNEGSKA come from the germline V gene (reference sequence). The CDR3 loop spans 11 amino acids. Trimming removed 1 base at V and 5 bases at J, with 5 bases between. The CDR3 DNA reads TGCAGTGCTAGAGGAGAGGAGACCCAGTACTTC. Amino acids: CSARGEETQYF.

This chain joins TRBV28 and TRBJ2-5, with 9 positions matching TRBD2. J was trimmed by 2 bases and V by 5 bases; bases with no gene match: 12. This CDR3 region has 17 residues. CDR1 and CDR2 (germline): MDHEN, SYDVKM. This chain's CDR3 is CASSPSVSGGYQETQYF. The CDR3, as DNA: TGTGCCAGCAGTCCCTCAGTTAGCGGGGGCTATCAAGAGACCCAGTACTTC.

The chain couples TRBV29-1 to TRBJ2-5; 7 nucleotides align to TRBD1. The DNA end lines up better with TRBJ2-7; the J call may be wrong. The length of the CDR3 is 15 residues. Germline V gene data show CDR1 as SQVTM and CDR2 as ANQGSEA. The CDR3 here is CSVALLTGEPYEQYF. CDR3 in DNA: TGCAGCGTGGCCCTTCTTACAGGGGAACCCTACGAGCAGTACTTC.

The chain recombines TRBV30 with TRBJ1-3; 7 bases are shared with TRBD1. From germline, CDR1 is GTSNPN and CDR2 SVGIG (reference sequence). The CDR3 is 14 residues long. Trimming removed 0 bases from V and 7 bases from J; junction bases left unmatched: 6. The CDR3 region is CAWSVKSGQNTIYF. CDR3 sequence (DNA): TGTGCCTGGAGTGTAAAGTCGGGACAGAACACCATATATTTT.

This chain connects TRBV6-5 to TRBJ1-1; D call uncertain. The CDR3 spans 13 residues. The V gene's germline CDR1 is MNHEY and CDR2 SVGAGI. The V end was cut by 6 bases, the J end by 0 bases, with 8 bases between. CDR3 sequence (DNA): TGTGCCAGCAGGATCTCCGTGAACACTGAAGCTTTCTTT. Protein sequence: CASRISVNTEAFF.

The sample holds a few counts of this clone. Other nucleotide sequences from this sample produce the same CDR3. The J gene is TRBJ1-1, the V gene TRBV29-1; D is ambiguous. Germline-derived CDR1 and CDR2 are SQVTM and ANQGSEA. V shed 4 bases and J shed 1 base, with 4 bases lying between them. This CDR3 region has 11 residues. CDR3 nucleotide sequence: TGCAGCGTTGTGAGGAACACTGAAGCTTTCTTT. Translated: CSVVRNTEAFF. The full variable domain, rest sourced from reference TRBV29-1 and TRBJ1-1, is SAVISQKPSRDICQRGTSLTIQCQVDSQVTMMFWYRQQPGQSLTLIATANQGSEATYESGFVIDKFPISRPNLTFSTLTVSNMSPEDSSIYLCSVVRNTEAFFGQGTRLTVV.

The rearrangement links TRBV9 to TRBJ1-2, with D hard to call. The V and J ends lost 4 bases and 5 bases respectively, with 12 bases between them. This CDR3 is 13 amino acids long. Germline V lookup: CDR1 SGDLS, CDR2 YYNGEE. CDR3 nucleotides: TGTGCCAGCAGCCTCCCCGGGAGGTATGGCTACACCTTC. Its protein product is CASSLPGRYGYTF.

This clone came up a few times. The gene calls are TRBV6-6 and TRBJ1-5; no reliable D call. The CDR3 totals 14 residues. Trimming cost V 2 bases and J 2 bases, with 7 bases left between them. Germline CDR1 MNHNY, CDR2 SVGAGI (reference sequence). In nucleotides, the CDR3 is TGTGCCAGCAGTTACACAAGCGGCAATCAGCCCCAGCATTTT. This sequence encodes CASSYTSGNQPQHF.

This clone has more than one count but fewer than ten. V usage is TRBV7-3 and J usage is TRBJ2-3; D uncertain. V was trimmed by 0 bases and J by 2 bases, leaving 12 bases between them. This CDR3 is 16 amino acids long. Germline CDR1 SGHTA, CDR2 FQGTGA. CDR3 in DNA: TGTGCCAGCAGCTTAACGGGTAACGCTGACACAGATACGCAGTATTTT. It translates to CASSLTGNADTDTQYF.

The V call is TRBV7-2, the J call TRBJ1-5; D uncertain. CDR1 and CDR2 (germline): SGHTA, FQGNSA. The CDR3 runs 15 residues. V was clipped by 2 bases and J by 7 bases, with 15 bases between them. The CDR3 here is CASSLTGQAMQPQHF. CDR3 sequence (DNA): TGTGCCAGCAGCTTAACCGGGCAGGCCATGCAGCCCCAGCATTTT.

The genes are TRBV30 and TRBJ1-4; D gene uncertain. V lost 2 bases and J lost 8, with 9 bases in between. The CDR3 is 12 amino acids. From germline, CDR1 is GTSNPN and CDR2 SVGIG (reference sequence). CDR3 sequence reads: CAWSRPPEKLFF. Written as DNA, the CDR3 is TGTGCCTGGAGTCGACCGCCCGAAAAACTGTTTTTT.

This clone was found many times. The chain employs TRBV6-9 and TRBJ2-7; D is tentatively TRBD1 or TRBD2 (6 bases each). Germline V gene data show CDR1 as MNHGY and CDR2 as SVAAGI. The V and J ends lost 0 bases and 1 base respectively, with 13 bases between them. This CDR3 has 16 amino acids. The CDR3 region is CASSYSWGAVSYEQYF. CDR3 sequence (DNA): TGTGCCAGCAGTTATTCATGGGGGGCCGTTTCCTACGAGCAGTACTTC.

This clone was seen just once. The V and J genes are TRBV4-3 and TRBJ1-5; the D is unclear. Trimming cost V 4 bases and J 5 bases, with 9 bases left between them. Germline V CDR1 and CDR2: LGHNA, YSLEER. This CDR3 spans 13 amino acids. CDR3 protein: CASSLEVDQPQHF. The CDR3 DNA reads as TGCGCCAGCAGCCTAGAAGTCGATCAGCCCCAGCATTTT.

The chain combines TRBV11-2 with TRBJ2-6; 7 bases agree with TRBD1. V was pared by 5 bases and J by 3 bases, with 10 bases of the junction left unmatched. The CDR3 consists of 17 residues. CDR1 is SGHAT and CDR2 is FQNNGV in the germline V gene. This CDR3 is CASSKFGTAGGANVLTF. The DNA for the CDR3 is TGTGCCAGCAGCAAATTTGGGACAGCTGGTGGGGCCAACGTCCTGACTTTC.

The chain employs TRBV7-3 and TRBJ2-5, with 9 bases fitting TRBD1. From germline, CDR1 is SGHTA and CDR2 FQGTGA. This CDR3 contains 14 residues. The V and J ends lost 4 bases and 9 bases, in that order; junction bases with no gene match: 9. CDR3 sequence: CASSSRDREDAQYF. In DNA form, the CDR3 reads TGTGCCAGCAGCTCCCGGGACAGGGAAGATGCCCAGTACTTC.

The gene calls are TRBV20-1 and TRBJ2-4; no definite D call. Germline CDR1 is DFQATT and CDR2 is SNEGSKA (reference sequence). V lost 6 bases and J lost 8, with 11 bases in between. The CDR3 totals 11 residues. The CDR3 protein is CSATPLDIQYF. CDR3 nucleotide sequence: TGCAGTGCCACCCCCCTAGACATTCAGTACTTC.

The genes are TRBV9 and TRBJ1-1; the match to TRBD1 covers 7 bases. Trimming took 1 base from V and 3 from J; bases not matched to a gene: 6. Germline V gene data show CDR1 as SGDLS and CDR2 as YYNGEE. The CDR3 is made up of 15 amino acids. CDR3 sequence reads: CASSVMAGGHTEAFF. The CDR3 DNA sequence: TGTGCCAGCAGCGTAATGGCAGGGGGGCACACTGAAGCTTTCTTT.

The chain employs TRBV2 and TRBJ2-1; weak D call: TRBD1 (6 bases). Between the trimmed V and J ends, which lost 6 bases and 8 bases, there was a span of 14 bases. The V gene's germline CDR1 is SNHLY and CDR2 FYNNEI. CDR3 length: 13 residues. The CDR3 loop reads CASSYSGVHEQFF. The CDR3, as DNA: TGTGCCAGCAGCTATTCAGGGGTTCATGAGCAGTTCTTC. Variable domain in full (rest from reference TRBV2 and TRBJ2-1): EPEVTQTPSHQVTQMGQEVILRCVPISNHLYFYWYRQILGQKVEFLVSFYNNEISEKSEIFDDQFSVERPDGSNFTLKIRSTKLEDSAMYFCASSYSGVHEQFFGPGTRLTVL.